The 30 T cell receptor beta chains given below trace back to one sample, sequenced in a study of post-analysis software for immune sequencing data. Presence of unique molecular identifiers characterized the TCR beta cDNA libraries. TCRdb processed the PCR reads anew with MiXCR; each CDR3 protein has one entry. The sample contains 750,000 to 950,000 distinct CDR3 sequences, about 53% of which appear only once. Findings and limits, study-wide: Controls had lower frequencies than patients of a handful of TRBV segments, which included TRBV5-6, TRBV5-1 and TRBV20-1.

The antigens of these receptors remain unknown. The sample consisted of blood. Source of these receptors: a girl aged 5-17 years with multiple sclerosis.

The rearrangement links TRBV7-2 to TRBJ2-4; D possibly matches TRBD1 or TRBD2 (6 bases each). Germline V gene data show CDR1 as SGHTA and CDR2 as FQGNSA. This CDR3 has 16 amino acids. Trimming cost V 0 bases and J 9 bases, with 18 bases left between them. CDR3 DNA: TGTGCCAGCAGCTTAGCGGTAGGGGGGATAAGAGGCATTCAGTACTTC. This encodes CASSLAVGGIRGIQYF.

The chain recombines TRBV4-1 with TRBJ1-5; TRBD1 agrees at 10 bases. Germline V lookup: CDR1 MGHRA, CDR2 YSYEKL. V lost 3 bases and J lost 2; bases outside the gene matches: 4. This CDR3 is 16 amino acids long. For the CDR3, the DNA is TGCGCCAGCAGCCAGGGACAGGGGTGGGGCAATCAGCCCCAGCATTTT. Translated, it gives CASSQGQGWGNQPQHF.

This clonotype was counted only a few times. The chain uses TRBV5-1 and TRBJ1-1; 8 bases are shared with TRBD1. The germline V gene has CDR1 SGHRS and CDR2 YFSETQ. With 4 bases clipped from V and 4 bases from J, the junction kept 18 bases outside the gene matches. The CDR3 runs to 18 residues. The chain's CDR3 is CASSIYQGAGGVGTEAFF. DNA of the CDR3: TGCGCCAGCAGCATATATCAGGGGGCAGGCGGGGTCGGCACTGAAGCTTTCTTT.

This chain joins TRBV5-1 and TRBJ2-6, with 9 bases matching TRBD1. The CDR3 spans 15 residues. Germline V gene lookup returns CDR1 SGHRS and CDR2 YFSETQ. The J segment lost 2 bases and the V segment lost 4 bases, leaving 1 base of the junction unmatched. CDR3 in DNA: TGCGCCAGCAGCAGGACAGGGGCTGGGGCCAACGTCCTGACTTTC. Translated: CASSRTGAGANVLTF.

The rearrangement links TRBV12-3 or TRBV12-4 to TRBJ2-3; no reliable D call. This CDR3 is 13 amino acids long. Deletions cut 6 bases from V and 4 bases from J, with 11 bases between. The CDR3 protein is CASRPRSPDTQYF. The CDR3 DNA is TGTGCCAGCAGACCTAGAAGCCCAGATACGCAGTATTTT.

Regarding this clonotype: Being one base from a much bigger clone, this may be a read error. The chain combines TRBV5-1 with TRBJ2-7, with D perhaps matching TRBD1 or TRBD2 (5 bases each). The germline CDR1 and CDR2 sequences are SGHRS and YFSETQ. V lost 0 bases to trimming and J lost 2 bases, with 6 bases between them. CDR3 size: 13 residues. The CDR3 region is CASSLGDPYEQYF. CDR3 DNA sequence: TGCGCCAGCAGCTTGGGGGACCCCTACGAGCAGTACTTC.

V usage is TRBV27 and J usage is TRBJ1-1, with no clear D. CDR1 MNHEY and CDR2 SMNVEV come from the germline V gene (reference sequence). The CDR3 consists of 14 residues. The germline V and J ends were trimmed by 3 bases and 1 base, with 9 bases remaining between them. The CDR3, as DNA: TGTGCCAGCAGTTTTTGGGAGGCGAACACTGAAGCTTTCTTT. It specifies CASSFWEANTEAFF.

This rearrangement joins TRBV30 to TRBJ2-5; D tentatively fits TRBD1 or TRBD2 (6 bases each). Trimming took 5 bases from V and 5 from J, leaving 12 bases between them. CDR1 and CDR2 (germline): GTSNPN, SVGIG (reference sequence). The CDR3 sequence is 12 residues long. The CDR3 loop reads CAWGRGAETQYF. CDR3 bases: TGTGCCTGGGGAAGGGGGGCCGAGACCCAGTACTTC. Supplemented by reference TRBV30 and TRBJ2-5, the full variable domain reads SQTIHQWPATLVQPVGSPLSLECTVEGTSNPNLYWYRQAAGRGLQLLFYSVGIGQISSEVPQNLSASRPQDRQFILSSKKLLLSDSGFYLCAWGRGAETQYFGPGTRLLVL.

This clonotype has only a few counts. The chain joins TRBV6-5 to TRBJ2-7; TRBD1 matches 9 bases. The CDR3 has 15 amino acids. Unmatched junction bases numbered 8, after V lost 6 bases and J lost 2 bases. Germline V lookup: CDR1 MNHEY, CDR2 SVGAGI. The CDR3 DNA reads TGTGCCAGCAGAGACGGGACAGGGCAACCCTACGAGCAGTACTTC. This encodes CASRDGTGQPYEQYF.

This clonotype was counted a few times. The V call is TRBV10-3, the J call TRBJ1-1; 7 bases map to TRBD1. The junction had 2 bases not matched to a gene; V was cut back by 0 bases and J by 1 base. The germline CDR1 and CDR2 sequences are ENHRY and SYGVKD. The CDR3 spans 15 residues. This CDR3 reads CAISESDRRNTEAFF. CDR3 nucleotides: TGTGCCATCAGTGAGTCGGACAGGAGGAACACTGAAGCTTTCTTT.

Only a few counts were recorded for this clonotype. A junction boundary mismatches the germline segment, possibly from a read error. The CDR3 DNA is TGCGCCAGCAGCCAAACAGGGGCCGGTGGCTACAATGAGCAGTTTTTC. Translated: CASSQTGAGGYNEQFF. This sequence joins TRBV4-1 and TRBJ2-1; TRBD1 agrees at 7 bases. CDR1 and CDR2 from the germline V gene are MGHRA and YSYEKL. The CDR3 spans 16 residues.

The chain is built from TRBV4-1 and TRBJ1-1; 9 bases align to TRBD1. The germline V gene encodes CDR1 MGHRA and CDR2 YSYEKL. Trimming cost V 2 bases and J 0 bases; bases outside gene matches: 16. This CDR3 comprises 20 residues. The CDR3 here is CASSQPPGTGSMAMNTEAFF. CDR3 sequence (DNA): TGCGCCAGCAGCCAACCCCCCGGGACAGGGAGTATGGCCATGAACACTGAAGCTTTCTTT.

The chain combines TRBV20-1 with TRBJ2-7; D gene uncertain. With 2 bases removed from V and 1 base from J, the gap between germline ends came to 6 bases. CDR3 length equals 12 residues. CDR1 DFQATT and CDR2 SNEGSKA come from the germline V gene (reference sequence). The CDR3 sequence is CSARTDSYEQYF. The CDR3 coding sequence is TGCAGTGCTAGAACAGATTCCTACGAGCAGTACTTC.

This clonotype appeared a few times. The V and J genes are TRBV25-1 and TRBJ1-2; 8 bases are a match to TRBD1. The V and J ends lost 5 bases and 4 bases, in that order; junction bases with no gene match: 12. The CDR3 runs to 16 residues. In germline, CDR1 is MGHDK, CDR2 SYGVNS. The CDR3 bases are TGTGCCAGCAGTCCCCCGGACAGGGCTTCGGCCTATGGCTACACCTTC. Protein product: CASSPPDRASAYGYTF.

DNA for the CDR3: TGCGCCAGCAGCTTAGGTGGAGGGGCTTCAGATACGCAGTATTTT. This encodes CASSLGGGASDTQYF. J is TRBJ2-3 and V is TRBV5-1; D may be TRBD2 (6 bases). Germline V gives CDR1 SGHRS, CDR2 YFSETQ. This CDR3 comprises 15 residues. The germline V and J ends were trimmed by 2 bases and 4 bases, with 14 bases remaining between them. Variable domain in full (rest from reference TRBV5-1 and TRBJ2-3): KAGVTQTPRYLIKTRGQQVTLSCSPISGHRSVSWYQQTPGQGLQFLFEYFSETQRNKGNFPGRFSGRQFSNSRSEMNVSTLELGDSALYLCASSLGGGASDTQYFGPGTRLTVL.

The chain combines TRBV29-1 with TRBJ2-3; possibly TRBD1 for D (5 bases). V gave up 4 bases and J gave up 2 bases, with 16 bases separating them. CDR1 and CDR2 from the germline V gene are SQVTM and ANQGSEA. The CDR3 sequence is 15 residues long. CDR3 residues: CSVGSPAGITDTQYF. In DNA, the CDR3 is TGCAGCGTTGGTTCCCCCGCAGGGATCACAGATACGCAGTATTTT.

A few counts support this clonotype. The rearrangement links TRBV5-1 to TRBJ1-4, with a tentative D call TRBD1 (5 bases). The CDR3 runs to 14 residues. V lost 0 bases and J 8 bases, leaving 11 bases between the germline ends. CDR1 is SGHRS, CDR2 YFSETQ, per germline. The CDR3 sequence: CASSLAGTQEKLFF. CDR3 nucleotide sequence: TGCGCCAGCAGCTTGGCCGGGACCCAGGAAAAACTGTTTTTT.

The chain's CDR3 is CASSDGRTQYF. The CDR3 DNA reads as TGCGCCAGCAGCGATGGAAGGACCCAGTACTTC. V gene TRBV5-1 combines with J gene TRBJ2-5; no reliable D call. Germline CDR1 and CDR2: SGHRS and YFSETQ. The CDR3 loop spans 11 amino acids. The germline V and J ends were trimmed by 4 bases and 7 bases, with 8 bases remaining between them.

This clonotype was detected a few times. V usage is TRBV12-3 or TRBV12-4 and J usage is TRBJ1-2, with D maybe TRBD1 (5 bases). V lost 1 base and J lost 4, with 13 bases in between. This CDR3 region has 15 residues. The CDR3 bases are TGTGCCAGCAGTTTAGTGACGGGGCCCAGCTATGGCTACACCTTC. Amino acid sequence: CASSLVTGPSYGYTF.

V gene TRBV20-1 combines with J gene TRBJ2-3; 10 nucleotides match TRBD2. This CDR3 region has 15 residues. With 6 bases clipped from V and 4 bases from J, the junction kept 10 bases outside the gene matches. Germline assignment: CDR1 DFQATT and CDR2 SNEGSKA (reference sequence). The CDR3 here is CSAALAGRSSDTQYF. CDR3 coding DNA: TGCAGTGCGGCACTAGCGGGAAGGAGTTCAGATACGCAGTATTTT.

J is TRBJ1-5 and V is TRBV11-2; TRBD1 matches 8 bases. There are 15 residues in the CDR3. J lost 2 bases, V lost 5 bases, and 5 bases had no gene match. Germline-derived CDR1 and CDR2 are SGHAT and FQNNGV. CDR3 loop: CASSGPGQGNQPQHF. CDR3 DNA: TGTGCCAGCAGCGGACCGGGACAGGGCAATCAGCCCCAGCATTTT. Supplemented by reference TRBV11-2 and TRBJ1-5, the full variable domain reads EAGVAQSPRYKIIEKRQSVAFWCNPISGHATLYWYQQILGQGPKLLIQFQNNGVVDDSQLPKDRFSAERLKGVDSTLKIQPAKLEDSAVYLCASSGPGQGNQPQHFGDGTRLSIL.

The chain combines TRBV6-1 with TRBJ1-2; D perhaps matches TRBD1 (5 bases). The CDR3 contains 14 residues. Germline lookup yields CDR1 MNHNS and CDR2 SASEGT. Trimming pared 4 bases from V and 0 bases from J, leaving 9 bases between. The CDR3 DNA reads as TGTGCCAGCAGTGGGGGGTGGACTAACTATGGCTACACCTTC. Amino acid sequence: CASSGGWTNYGYTF.

V and J are TRBV12-3 or TRBV12-4 and TRBJ1-2; D is ambiguous. The CDR3 contains 13 residues. V lost 5 bases and J 8 bases, leaving 15 bases between the germline ends. CDR3 protein: CASSGRGPRGYTF. The CDR3 coding sequence is TGTGCCAGCAGTGGACGCGGGCCCCGGGGCTACACCTTC.

This sequence joins TRBV6-1 and TRBJ1-5; the D is unclear. Germline CDR1 reads MNHNS; CDR2 reads SASEGT. The CDR3 is 15 amino acids. Trimming stripped 8 bases from V and 0 bases from J, with 14 bases between. The CDR3 here is CASSDAAPSNQPQHF. The DNA of the CDR3 is TGTGCCAGCTCTGATGCGGCCCCTAGCAATCAGCCCCAGCATTTT.

The chain couples TRBV29-1 to TRBJ2-1, with 8 bases lining up with TRBD1. Germline lookup yields CDR1 SQVTM and CDR2 ANQGSEA. The CDR3 sequence is 14 residues long. V was pared by 6 bases and J by 4 bases, with 8 bases of the junction left unmatched. The CDR3 spells CSVARDRGYNEQFF. Here the CDR3 DNA reads TGCAGCGTGGCCCGTGACAGGGGATACAATGAGCAGTTCTTC.

V is TRBV20-1 and J is TRBJ2-3, with 9 nucleotides matching TRBD2. The CDR3 loop spans 16 amino acids. From germline, CDR1 is DFQATT and CDR2 SNEGSKA (reference sequence). V lost 4 bases and J lost 3; bases outside the gene matches: 11. This chain's CDR3 is CSATATSGGATDTQYF. The CDR3 nucleotides are TGCAGTGCTACCGCGACTAGCGGAGGTGCGACAGATACGCAGTATTTT.

The rearrangement links TRBV18 to TRBJ1-2; unclear D gene. CDR3 length: 14 residues. V was trimmed by 4 bases and J by 8 bases, leaving 17 bases between them. Germline values: CDR1 KGHSH, CDR2 LQKENI. DNA for the CDR3: TGTGCCAGCTCACTGAAGGTGGATCCGGGAGGCTACACCTTC. The encoded protein is CASSLKVDPGGYTF.

This clonotype was counted only a few times. The CDR3 here is CASSGTLPYEQYF. DNA for the CDR3: TGCGCCAGCAGCGGGACACTGCCTTACGAGCAGTACTTC. The chain links TRBV5-1 to TRBJ2-7, with D possibly matching TRBD1 (6 bases). V dropped 4 bases and J dropped 4 bases, with 12 bases sitting between them. Germline V gene data show CDR1 as SGHRS and CDR2 as YFSETQ. The CDR3 spans 13 residues.

The V gene is TRBV20-1, the J gene TRBJ2-7; 7 bases agree with TRBD2. V lost 2 bases, J lost 0 bases, and 4 bases stayed unmatched. Germline assignment: CDR1 DFQATT and CDR2 SNEGSKA (reference sequence). The CDR3 spans 14 residues. The DNA of the CDR3 is TGCAGTGCTAGATTTACGGGGGGCTCCTACGAGCAGTACTTC. Translated: CSARFTGGSYEQYF.

This clonotype showed up many times. The CDR3 region is CATSRRDTGGWYEQYF. CDR3 DNA: TGTGCCACCAGCAGAAGAGATACGGGAGGGTGGTACGAGCAGTACTTC. The rearrangement links TRBV15 to TRBJ2-7; TRBD2 matches 8 bases. The CDR3 has 16 residues. From germline, CDR1 is LNHNV and CDR2 YYDKDF (reference sequence). V shed 2 bases and J 4 bases; nucleotides not matched to a gene: 10.